This is a list of T cell receptor beta chains from one sample in a study of tumor and adjacent non-tumor tissue in lung cancer. TCRdb reanalysed the multiplex PCR reads using MiXCR and keeps one entry per CDR3 protein. This sample has fewer than 85,000 distinct CDR3 sequences, with approximately 79% found just once. What was sequenced was lung tumor tissue. Receptors were obtained from a woman between 50 and 59 years old with non-small cell lung cancer. Each CDR3 is given with its conserved first and last residue. A D gene is named only where the DNA matches it firmly. Expanded clones are given a class, and other clones once, few, many or no size at all.

CDR3aa	CDR3nt	j_gene	d_gene	abundance	v_gene
CANGPPLHF	TGTGCCAACGGTCCCCCCCTCCACTTT	TRBJ1-6	NA	few	TRBV12-3/TRBV12-4
CASSPGPSYEQYF	TGTGCCAGCAGTCCGGGACCCTCCTACGAGCAGTACTTC	TRBJ2-7	NA	NA	TRBV2
CASDPGQHYNEQFF	TGCGCCAGCGATCCGGGACAGCACTACAATGAGCAGTTCTTT	TRBJ2-1	TRBD1	NA	TRBV28
CTAARPRQGSSYEQYF	TGCACTGCCGCTAGGCCTAGACAGGGGAGCTCCTACGAGCAGTACTTT	TRBJ2-7	TRBD1	NA	TRBV20-1
CASCQSNSGGTDTQYF	TGCGCCAGCTGCCAATCGAATAGCGGAGGCACAGATACGCAGTATTTT	TRBJ2-3	NA	NA	TRBV4-1
CASSKSGLGQETQYF	TGTGCCAGCAGTAAAAGTGGACTAGGGCAGGAGACCCAATACTTC	TRBJ2-5	TRBD2	NA	TRBV12-3/TRBV12-4
CSATYYKANTEASF	TGCAGTGCTACCTATTATAAGGCAAACACTGAAGCATCCTTT	TRBJ1-1	NA	NA	TRBV20-1
CNVEDLFQGASDEQCF	TGCAACGTTGAAGACCTTTTCCAGGGGGCGTCCGATGAGCAGTGCTTC	TRBJ2-1	TRBD1	NA	TRBV29-1
CANRSYNKQFF	TGTGCCAACCGCTCCTACAATAAGCAGTTCTTC	TRBJ2-1	NA	NA	TRBV7-9
CASLGDGNTIYF	TGCGCTAGCTTAGGGGACGGAAACACCATATATTTT	TRBJ1-3	NA	NA	TRBV5-1
CTSSPEFRVWYEQYF	TGTACCAGTAGTCCAGAGTTCAGGGTATGGTACGAGCAGTACTTC	TRBJ2-7	NA	NA	TRBV6-5
CASSSDRGAVVDTQYF	TGTGCCAGCAGTTCGGATAGGGGAGCGGTCGTGGATACCCAGTACTTC	TRBJ2-5	NA	NA	TRBV6-5
CASSLDTSGPKDTQYF	TGTGCCAGCAGTTTAGATACTAGTGGACCCAAAGATACGCAGTATTTT	TRBJ2-3	NA	NA	TRBV12-3/TRBV12-4
CASSQAKRNGQETYYF	TGCGCCAGCAGCCAAGCCAAGAGGAACGGCCAAGAGACGTACTACTTC	TRBJ2-5	NA	NA	TRBV4-1
CACSEALRGGGWGYEQYF	TGTGCCTGCAGTGAAGCGTTAAGGGGCGGGGGGTGGGGCTATGAGCAGTACTTC	TRBJ2-7	TRBD2	NA	TRBV6-1
CASSFKAGGDNKQFF	TGTGCCAGCAGTTTTAAAGCGGGAGGAGACAATAAGCAGTTCTTC	TRBJ2-1	TRBD2	NA	TRBV11-2
CASIGTEMDTQYF	TGTGCCAGCATAGGGACAGAGATGGATACGCAGTATTTC	TRBJ2-3	TRBD1	NA	TRBV11-1
CASSPVASGVASNEQFF	TGTGCCAGCAGCCCCGTCGCTAGCGGGGTGGCTTCCAATGAGCAGTTCTTC	TRBJ2-1	TRBD2	once	TRBV6-5